The 9 T cell receptor beta chains in this list originate from one sample, sequenced in a study of control samples from healthy donors and cancer patients. Only in-frame clones appear in the TCRdb table, and some are missing; sequencing was by immunoSEQ multiplex PCR. The sample has approximately 63,000 clones, over 75% seen once. The source material was blood. These receptor sequences come from a man in his forties in good health.

This rearrangement joins TRBV30 to TRBJ1-6; TRBD1 agrees at 7 bases. V shed 0 bases, J shed 9 bases, and the junction held 8 bases outside the gene matches. The CDR3 loop spans 15 amino acids. Germline CDR1 and CDR2: GTSNPN and SVGIG (reference sequence). CDR3: CAWSVRGTVRSPLHF. In DNA form, the CDR3 reads TGTGCCTGGAGTGTACGAGGGACAGTACGTTCACCCCTCCACTTT.

This chain connects TRBV12-3 or TRBV12-4 to TRBJ2-3, with unresolved D. V gave up 5 bases and J gave up 12 bases, with 15 bases separating them. The CDR3 spans 12 residues. The CDR3: CASSTRTLPQYF. The CDR3 region has the DNA TGTGCCAGCAGTACCCGGACCCTCCCTCAGTATTTT.

The chain is built from TRBV7-9 and TRBJ2-2; tentatively, D is TRBD2 (5 bases). The CDR3 totals 15 residues. V shed 1 base and J shed 1 base, with 7 bases lying between them. Germline CDR1 SEHNR, CDR2 FQNEAQ (reference sequence). CDR3 coding DNA: TGTGCCAGCAGCTTAGGAGCGGAGAACACCGGGGAGCTGTTTTTT. Amino acid sequence: CASSLGAENTGELFF.

The chain uses TRBV11-2 and TRBJ2-5; possibly TRBD2 for D (7 bases). V lost 6 bases and J lost 4, with 15 bases in between. This CDR3 has 14 residues. Germline V gene sequence: CDR1 SGHAT, CDR2 FQNNGV. CDR3 DNA sequence: TGTGCCAGCAGTAATGGGGGGGCCGGAGAGACCCAGTACTTC. As protein: CASSNGGAGETQYF. The full variable domain, in which reference TRBV11-2 and TRBJ2-5 provide the parts outside the CDR3, is EAGVAQSPRYKIIEKRQSVAFWCNPISGHATLYWYQQILGQGPKLLIQFQNNGVVDDSQLPKDRFSAERLKGVDSTLKIQPAKLEDSAVYLCASSNGGAGETQYFGPGTRLLVL.

This clone was counted a few times. The chain joins TRBV7-2 to TRBJ2-5; D is unclear. Trimming removed 1 base at V and 8 bases at J, with 5 bases between. Germline CDR1 reads SGHTA; CDR2 reads FQGNSA. The CDR3 covers 11 residues. The CDR3 loop is CASSLVSTQYF. CDR3 in DNA: TGTGCCAGCAGCTTAGTCTCTACCCAGTACTTC.

V and J are TRBV18 and TRBJ2-3, with 14 bases that match TRBD2. CDR1 and CDR2 (germline): KGHSH, LQKENI. This CDR3 contains 17 residues. V was pared by 2 bases and J by 5 bases, with 6 bases of the junction left unmatched. CDR3 protein: CASSPDLGLAGVDTQYF. As DNA, the CDR3 is TGTGCCAGCTCACCAGACTTGGGACTAGCGGGAGTAGATACGCAGTATTTT.

The chain recombines TRBV6-5 with TRBJ1-1; D not certain. Looked up from germline, CDR1 is MNHEY and CDR2 is SVGAGI. The V and J ends lost 6 bases and 2 bases respectively, with 7 bases between them. The CDR3 loop spans 12 amino acids. CDR3 protein: CASSRGNTEAFF. CDR3 coding DNA: TGTGCCAGCAGCCGAGGAAACACTGAAGCTTTCTTT.

The rearrangement joins TRBV6-2 or TRBV6-3 to TRBJ2-2, with 8 positions matching TRBD1. The CDR3 spans 17 residues. Germline CDR1 reads MNHEY; CDR2 reads SVGEGT. The trim removed 2 bases at V and 3 bases at J, leaving 8 bases unmatched. The CDR3 nucleotides are TGTGCCAGCAGTTACCCCGGACAGGGTCAATACACCGGGGAGCTGTTTTTT. It yields the protein CASSYPGQGQYTGELFF.

This clone showed up just a few times. This CDR3 is also generated by other DNA sequences in the sample. This chain uses TRBV6-2 or TRBV6-3 with TRBJ1-1; D remains unclear. This CDR3 region has 13 residues. Deletions cut 2 bases from V and 4 bases from J, with 8 bases between. Germline-derived CDR1 and CDR2 are MNHEY and SVGEGT. CDR3 in amino acids: CASSYTGSTEAFF. The CDR3 bases are TGTGCCAGCAGTTACACGGGATCCACTGAAGCTTTCTTT.